Listed below are T cell receptor beta chains from one sample, sequenced in a study of T cells in Graves' hyperthyroidism and ophthalmopathy. MiXCR, run by TCRdb on the multiplex PCR reads, gives a single entry per CDR3 protein. This table has under 300,000 distinct CDR3 sequences, approximately 12% appearing once. Sequenced sample: blood. The receptors were sampled from a woman aged 25 to 45 with Graves' hyperthyroidism that later progressed to Graves' ophthalmopathy. The CDR3 runs from the conserved cysteine through the conserved F or W. D genes are given only for firm matches. The size field is filled for only some rows; it gives once, few, many or a size class.

CASSVDLGQETQYF,TGTGCCAGCAGCGTAGACCTGGGCCAAGAGACCCAGTACTTC,TRBJ2-5,-,TRBV9,-
CASSWANAYEQYF,TGTGCCAGCAGTTGGGCCAATGCCTACGAGCAGTACTTC,TRBJ2-7,-,TRBV27,few
CATFYNEKLFF,TGTGCCACCTTTTATAATGAAAAACTGTTTTTT,TRBJ1-4,-,TRBV6-2/TRBV6-3,-
CASSSLTASGSNEQFF,TGTGCCAGCAGCTCACTTACGGCTAGCGGGAGCAATGAGCAGTTCTTC,TRBJ2-1,TRBD2,TRBV7-9,many
CASSQDRDPYEQYF,TGTGCCAGCAGTCAGGACAGGGATCCCTACGAGCAGTACTTC,TRBJ2-7,TRBD1,TRBV7-9,many
CATSPGGNTGELFF,TGTGCCACCAGTCCAGGGGGAAACACCGGGGAGCTGTTTTTT,TRBJ2-2,TRBD1,TRBV24-1,many
CSAGLAGARNEQFF,TGCAGTGCCGGACTAGCGGGAGCACGAAATGAGCAGTTCTTC,TRBJ2-1,TRBD2,TRBV20-1,many
CASSLGSTGVIGNEQFF,TGTGCCAGCAGCTTAGGCTCAACGGGAGTCATAGGGAATGAGCAGTTCTTC,TRBJ2-1,-,TRBV11-2,many
CASSPSGPDTQYF,TGTGCCAGCAGCCCTAGCGGGCCAGATACGCAGTATTTT,TRBJ2-3,TRBD2,TRBV7-9,-
CAWSVPQGLKTQYF,TGTGCCTGGAGTGTACCACAGGGGTTGAAGACCCAGTACTTC,TRBJ2-5,TRBD1,TRBV30,many
CASRGTAYNSPLHF,TGTGCCAGTAGAGGGACCGCGTATAATTCACCCCTCCACTTT,TRBJ1-6,-,TRBV19,-
CASSLLEGGTDEQFF,TGTGCCAGCAGTTTATTGGAGGGAGGGACTGATGAGCAGTTCTTC,TRBJ2-1,TRBD2,TRBV27,-
CASSVDGESPLHF,TGTGCCAGCAGCGTAGACGGGGAGTCACCCCTCCACTTT,TRBJ1-6,-,TRBV9,many
CASSTAEAQTLPSNYGYTF,TGTGCCAGTAGTACCGCGGAGGCCCAAACTCTCCCCTCAAACTATGGCTACACCTTC,TRBJ1-2,-,TRBV19,few
CASFGLASYEQFF,TGTGCCAGCTTCGGGCTAGCGAGCTATGAGCAGTTCTTC,TRBJ2-1,-,TRBV7-2,many
CASSFWGRSGYNEQFF,TGCGCCAGCAGCTTCTGGGGTCGTAGCGGCTACAATGAGCAGTTCTTC,TRBJ2-1,-,TRBV5-1,-
CAWERVYEQYF,TGTGCCTGGGAGAGGGTGTACGAGCAGTACTTC,TRBJ2-7,-,TRBV30,-
CASNERESSYNEQFF,TGTGCCAGCAATGAGCGGGAGAGCTCCTACAATGAGCAGTTCTTC,TRBJ2-1,TRBD2,TRBV28,many
CASSYGQGNIYGYTF,TGTGCCAGCAGCTATGGACAGGGAAACATTTATGGCTACACCTTC,TRBJ1-2,TRBD1,TRBV7-2,many
CASSYYREQFF,TGTGCCAGCAGTTATTACCGGGAGCAGTTCTTC,TRBJ2-1,-,TRBV6-2/TRBV6-3,few
CAISGQRRPLQTEQFF,TGTGCCATCAGTGGCCAGCGGCGGCCGCTCCAAACTGAGCAGTTCTTC,TRBJ2-1,-,TRBV10-3,many